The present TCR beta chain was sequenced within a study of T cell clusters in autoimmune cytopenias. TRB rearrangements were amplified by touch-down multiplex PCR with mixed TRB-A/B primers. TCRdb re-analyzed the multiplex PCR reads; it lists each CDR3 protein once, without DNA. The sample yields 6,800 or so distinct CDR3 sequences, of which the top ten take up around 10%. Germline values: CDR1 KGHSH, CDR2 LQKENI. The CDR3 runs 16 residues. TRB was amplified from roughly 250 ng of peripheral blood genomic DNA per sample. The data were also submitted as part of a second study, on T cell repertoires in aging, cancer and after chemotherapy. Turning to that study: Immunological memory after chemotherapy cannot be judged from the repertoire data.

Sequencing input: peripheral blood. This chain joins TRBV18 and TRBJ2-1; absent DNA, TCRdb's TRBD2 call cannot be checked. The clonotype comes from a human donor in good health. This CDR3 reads CASSPSSGGAYNEQFF.